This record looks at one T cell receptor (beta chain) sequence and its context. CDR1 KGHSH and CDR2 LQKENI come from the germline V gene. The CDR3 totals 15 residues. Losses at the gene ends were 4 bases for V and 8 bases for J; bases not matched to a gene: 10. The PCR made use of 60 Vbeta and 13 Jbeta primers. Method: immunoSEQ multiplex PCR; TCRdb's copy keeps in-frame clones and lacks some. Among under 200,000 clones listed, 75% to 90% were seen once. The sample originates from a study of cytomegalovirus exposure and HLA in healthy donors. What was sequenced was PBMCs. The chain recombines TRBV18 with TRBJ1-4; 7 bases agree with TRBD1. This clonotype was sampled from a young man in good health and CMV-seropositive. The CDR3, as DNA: TGTGCCAGCTCACTACGCCAGGGGGAAGCAGAAAAACTGTTTTTT. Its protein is CASSLRQGEAEKLFF.